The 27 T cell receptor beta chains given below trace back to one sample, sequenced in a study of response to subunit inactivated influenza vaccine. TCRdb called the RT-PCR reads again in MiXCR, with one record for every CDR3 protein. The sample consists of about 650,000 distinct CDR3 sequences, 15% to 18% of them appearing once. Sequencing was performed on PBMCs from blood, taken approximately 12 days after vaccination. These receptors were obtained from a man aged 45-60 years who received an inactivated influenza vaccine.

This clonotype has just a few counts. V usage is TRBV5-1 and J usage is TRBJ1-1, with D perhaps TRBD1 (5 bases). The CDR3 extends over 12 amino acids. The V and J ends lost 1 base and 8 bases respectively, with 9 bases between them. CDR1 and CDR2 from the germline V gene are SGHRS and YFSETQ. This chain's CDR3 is CASSLPGAEAFF. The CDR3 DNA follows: TGCGCCAGCAGCTTGCCCGGGGCGGAAGCTTTCTTT.

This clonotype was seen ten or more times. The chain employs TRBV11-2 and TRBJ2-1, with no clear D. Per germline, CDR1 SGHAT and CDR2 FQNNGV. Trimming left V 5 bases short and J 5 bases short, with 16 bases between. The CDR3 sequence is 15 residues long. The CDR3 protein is CASSPYNGPNNEQFF. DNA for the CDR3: TGTGCCAGCAGCCCCTACAACGGACCCAACAATGAGCAGTTCTTC. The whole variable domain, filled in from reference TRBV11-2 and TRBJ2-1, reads EAGVAQSPRYKIIEKRQSVAFWCNPISGHATLYWYQQILGQGPKLLIQFQNNGVVDDSQLPKDRFSAERLKGVDSTLKIQPAKLEDSAVYLCASSPYNGPNNEQFFGPGTRLTVL.

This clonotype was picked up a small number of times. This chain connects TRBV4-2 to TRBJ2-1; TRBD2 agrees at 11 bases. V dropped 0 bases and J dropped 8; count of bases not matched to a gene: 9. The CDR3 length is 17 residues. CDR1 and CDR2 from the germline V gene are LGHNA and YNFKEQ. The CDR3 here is CASSQEMISGGAHEQFF. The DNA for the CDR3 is TGTGCCAGCAGCCAAGAGATGATTAGCGGGGGGGCCCATGAGCAGTTCTTC.

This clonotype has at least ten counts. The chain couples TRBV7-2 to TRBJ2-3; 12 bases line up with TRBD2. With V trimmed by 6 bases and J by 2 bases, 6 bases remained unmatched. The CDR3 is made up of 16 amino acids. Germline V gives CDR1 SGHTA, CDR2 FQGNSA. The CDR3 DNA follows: TGTGCCAGCAGGATATCTAGCGGGAGGGACACAGATACGCAGTATTTT. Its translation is CASRISSGRDTDTQYF. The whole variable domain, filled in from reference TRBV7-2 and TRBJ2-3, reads GAGVSQSPSNKVTEKGKDVELRCDPISGHTALYWYRQSLGQGLEFLIYFQGNSAPDKSGLPSDRFSAERTGGSVSTLTIQRTQQEDSAVYLCASRISSGRDTDTQYFGPGTRLTVL.

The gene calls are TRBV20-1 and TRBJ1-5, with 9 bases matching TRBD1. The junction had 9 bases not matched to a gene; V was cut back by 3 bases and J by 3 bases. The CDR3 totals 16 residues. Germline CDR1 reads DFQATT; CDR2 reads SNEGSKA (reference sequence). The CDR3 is CSASGRDREFNQPQHF. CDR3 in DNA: TGCAGTGCTAGCGGACGGGACAGGGAATTCAATCAGCCCCAGCATTTT.

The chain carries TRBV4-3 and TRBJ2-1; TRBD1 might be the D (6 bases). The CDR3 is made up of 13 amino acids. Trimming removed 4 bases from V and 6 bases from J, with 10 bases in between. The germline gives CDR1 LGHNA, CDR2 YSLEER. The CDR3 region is CASSRGHLNEQFF. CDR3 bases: TGCGCCAGCAGCCGGGGACACCTCAATGAGCAGTTCTTC.

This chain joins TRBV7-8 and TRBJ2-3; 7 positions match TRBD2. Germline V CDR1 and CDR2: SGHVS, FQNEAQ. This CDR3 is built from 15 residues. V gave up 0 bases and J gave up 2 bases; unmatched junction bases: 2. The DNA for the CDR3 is TGTGCCAGCAGCTTAGCGGGGAGGGCCACAGATACGCAGTATTTT. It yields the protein CASSLAGRATDTQYF. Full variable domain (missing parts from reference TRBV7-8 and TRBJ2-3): GAGVSQSPRYKVAKRGQDVALRCDPISGHVSLFWYQQALGQGPEFLTYFQNEAQLDKSGLPSDRFFAERPEGSVSTLKIQRTQQEDSAVYLCASSLAGRATDTQYFGPGTRLTVL.

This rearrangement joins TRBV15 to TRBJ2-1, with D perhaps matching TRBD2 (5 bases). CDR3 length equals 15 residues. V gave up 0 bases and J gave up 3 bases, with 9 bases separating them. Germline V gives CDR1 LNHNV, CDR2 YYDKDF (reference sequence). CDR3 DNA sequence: TGTGCCACCAGCAGAGAATCGGGGTACTACAATGAGCAGTTCTTC. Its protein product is CATSRESGYYNEQFF.

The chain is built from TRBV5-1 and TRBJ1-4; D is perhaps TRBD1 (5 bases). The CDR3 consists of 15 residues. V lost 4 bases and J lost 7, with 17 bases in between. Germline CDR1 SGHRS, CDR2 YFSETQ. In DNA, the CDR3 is TGCGCCAGCAGCGGACAACAGGCGTCGGGTGAAAAACTGTTTTTT. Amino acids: CASSGQQASGEKLFF. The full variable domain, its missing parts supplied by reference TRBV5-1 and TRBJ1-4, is KAGVTQTPRYLIKTRGQQVTLSCSPISGHRSVSWYQQTPGQGLQFLFEYFSETQRNKGNFPGRFSGRQFSNSRSEMNVSTLELGDSALYLCASSGQQASGEKLFFGSGTQLSVL.

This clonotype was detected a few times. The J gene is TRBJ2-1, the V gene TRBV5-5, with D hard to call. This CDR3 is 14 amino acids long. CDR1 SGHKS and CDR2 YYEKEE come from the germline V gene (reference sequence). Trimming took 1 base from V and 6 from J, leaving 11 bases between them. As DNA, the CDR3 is TGTGCCAGCAGCTTGAATGTGTTACCCAATGAGCAGTTCTTC. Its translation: CASSLNVLPNEQFF.

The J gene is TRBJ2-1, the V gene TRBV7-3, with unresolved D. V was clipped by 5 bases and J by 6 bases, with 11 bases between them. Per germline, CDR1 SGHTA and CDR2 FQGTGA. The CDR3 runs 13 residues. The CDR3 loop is CASSLGALNEQFF. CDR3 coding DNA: TGTGCCAGCAGCCTAGGAGCCCTCAATGAGCAGTTCTTC. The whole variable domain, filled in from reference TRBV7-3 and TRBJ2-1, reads GAGVSQTPSNKVTEKGKYVELRCDPISGHTALYWYRQSLGQGPEFLIYFQGTGAADDSGLPNDRFFAVRPEGSVSTLKIQRTERGDSAVYLCASSLGALNEQFFGPGTRLTVL.

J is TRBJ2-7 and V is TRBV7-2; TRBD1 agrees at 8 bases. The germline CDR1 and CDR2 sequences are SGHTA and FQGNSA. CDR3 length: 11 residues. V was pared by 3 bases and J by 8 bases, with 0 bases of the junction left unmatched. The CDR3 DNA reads TGTGCCAGCAGCTTCAGGGGGCAGCAGTACTTC. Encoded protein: CASSFRGQQYF.

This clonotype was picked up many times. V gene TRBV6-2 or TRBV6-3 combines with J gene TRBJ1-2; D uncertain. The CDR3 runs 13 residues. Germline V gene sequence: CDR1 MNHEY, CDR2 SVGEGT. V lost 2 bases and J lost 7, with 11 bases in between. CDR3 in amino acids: CASSYVRLGGYTF. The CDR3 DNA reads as TGTGCCAGCAGTTACGTCCGCCTAGGTGGCTACACCTTC.

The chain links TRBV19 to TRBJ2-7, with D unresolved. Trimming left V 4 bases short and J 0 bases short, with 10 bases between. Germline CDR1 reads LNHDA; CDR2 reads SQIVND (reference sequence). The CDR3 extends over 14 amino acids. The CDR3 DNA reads TGTGCCAGTAGTAAAGGGCTTCTCTCCTACGAGCAGTACTTC. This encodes CASSKGLLSYEQYF. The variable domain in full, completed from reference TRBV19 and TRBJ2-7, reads DGGITQSPKYLFRKEGQNVTLSCEQNLNHDAMYWYRQDPGQGLRLIYYSQIVNDFQKGDIAEGYSVSREKKESFPLTVTSAQKNPTAFYLCASSKGLLSYEQYFGPGTRLTVT.

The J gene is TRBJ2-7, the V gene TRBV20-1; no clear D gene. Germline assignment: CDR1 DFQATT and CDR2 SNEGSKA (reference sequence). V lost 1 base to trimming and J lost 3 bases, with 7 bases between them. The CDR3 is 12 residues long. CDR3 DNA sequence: TGCAGTGCTAGAGGGACCATCTACGAGCAGTACTTC. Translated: CSARGTIYEQYF.

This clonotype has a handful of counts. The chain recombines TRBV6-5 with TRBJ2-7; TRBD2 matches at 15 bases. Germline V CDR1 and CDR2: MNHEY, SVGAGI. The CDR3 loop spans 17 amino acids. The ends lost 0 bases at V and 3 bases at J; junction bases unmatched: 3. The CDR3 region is CASSYSGTSGRYYEQYF. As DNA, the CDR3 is TGTGCCAGCAGTTACTCAGGGACTAGCGGGAGGTACTACGAGCAGTACTTC.

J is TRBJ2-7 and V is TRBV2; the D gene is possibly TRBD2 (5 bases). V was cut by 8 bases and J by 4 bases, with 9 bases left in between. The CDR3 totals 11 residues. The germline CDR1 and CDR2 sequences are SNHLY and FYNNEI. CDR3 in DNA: TGTGCCAGCGGACTCGCGTACGAGCAGTACTTC. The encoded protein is CASGLAYEQYF.

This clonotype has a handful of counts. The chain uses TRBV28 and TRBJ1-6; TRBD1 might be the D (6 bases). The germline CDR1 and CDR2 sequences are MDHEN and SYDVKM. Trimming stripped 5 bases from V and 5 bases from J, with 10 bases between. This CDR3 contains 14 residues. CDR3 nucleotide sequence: TGTGCCAGCAGTCGGACAGCGAATAATTCACCCCTCCACTTT. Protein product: CASSRTANNSPLHF.

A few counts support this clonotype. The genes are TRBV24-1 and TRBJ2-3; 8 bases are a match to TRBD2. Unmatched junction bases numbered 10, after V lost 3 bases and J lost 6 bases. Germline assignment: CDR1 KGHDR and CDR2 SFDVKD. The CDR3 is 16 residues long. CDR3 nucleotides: TGTGCCACCAGTGATCTCGGTAGCGGGAAGTCTGATACGCAGTATTTT. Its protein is CATSDLGSGKSDTQYF.

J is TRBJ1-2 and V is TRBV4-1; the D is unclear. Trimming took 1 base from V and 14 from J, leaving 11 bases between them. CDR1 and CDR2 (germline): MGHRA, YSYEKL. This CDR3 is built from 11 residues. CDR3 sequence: CASSQGGQKTF. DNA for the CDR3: TGCGCCAGCAGCCAAGGGGGTCAGAAGACCTTC.

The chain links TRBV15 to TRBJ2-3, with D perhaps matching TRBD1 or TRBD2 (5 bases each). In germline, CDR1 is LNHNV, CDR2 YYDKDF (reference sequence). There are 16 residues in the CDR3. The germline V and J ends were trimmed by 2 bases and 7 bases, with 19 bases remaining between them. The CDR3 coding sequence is TGTGCCACCAGCAGACTTGGGGACCCCAAGAGGCATACGCAGTATTTT. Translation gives CATSRLGDPKRHTQYF.

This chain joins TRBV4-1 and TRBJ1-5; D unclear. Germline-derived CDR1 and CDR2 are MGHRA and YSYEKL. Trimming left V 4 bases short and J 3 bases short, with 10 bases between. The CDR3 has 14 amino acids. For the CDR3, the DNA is TGCGCCAGCAGCCCGGGAACGCTCAATCAGCCCCAGCATTTT. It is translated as CASSPGTLNQPQHF.

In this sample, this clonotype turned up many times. This chain's CDR3 is CASSLERGWGAQETQYF. CDR3 sequence (DNA): TGTGCCAGCAGCCTAGAACGGGGTTGGGGGGCTCAAGAGACCCAGTACTTC. The V call is TRBV7-8, the J call TRBJ2-5; D may correspond to TRBD1 or TRBD2 (6 bases each). The germline V gene has CDR1 SGHVS and CDR2 FQNEAQ. Trimming shortened V by 5 bases and J by 2 bases, and 21 bases separated the two germline ends. CDR3 size: 17 residues.

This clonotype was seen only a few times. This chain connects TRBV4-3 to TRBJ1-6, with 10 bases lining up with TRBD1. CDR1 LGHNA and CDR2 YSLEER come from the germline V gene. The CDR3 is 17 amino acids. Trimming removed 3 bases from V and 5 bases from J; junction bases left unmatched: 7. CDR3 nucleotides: TGCGCCAGCAGCCAGGTCGGACAGGGGGATCATAATTCACCCCTCCACTTT. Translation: CASSQVGQGDHNSPLHF.

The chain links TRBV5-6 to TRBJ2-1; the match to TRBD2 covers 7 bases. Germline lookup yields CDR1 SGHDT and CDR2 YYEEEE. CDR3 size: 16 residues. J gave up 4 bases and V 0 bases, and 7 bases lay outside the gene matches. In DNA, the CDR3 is TGTGCCAGCAGCTTGGTGGCTAGCGGAAAATACAATGAGCAGTTCTTC. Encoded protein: CASSLVASGKYNEQFF.

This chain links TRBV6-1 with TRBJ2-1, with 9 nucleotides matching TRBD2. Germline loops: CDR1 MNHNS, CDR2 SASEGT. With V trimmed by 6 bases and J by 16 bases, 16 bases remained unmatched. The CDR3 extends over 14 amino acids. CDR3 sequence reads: CASRDPHLAGRPFF. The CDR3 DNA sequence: TGTGCCAGCAGAGACCCACACCTAGCGGGACGGCCTTTCTTC.

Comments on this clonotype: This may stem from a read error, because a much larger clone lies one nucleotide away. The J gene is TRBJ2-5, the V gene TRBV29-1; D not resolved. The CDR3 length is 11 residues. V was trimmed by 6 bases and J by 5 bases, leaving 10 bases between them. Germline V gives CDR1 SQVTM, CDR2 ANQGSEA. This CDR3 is CSVVSHETQYF. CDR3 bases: TGCAGCGTGGTATCCCACGAGACCCAGTACTTC.